This T cell receptor beta chain stems from a study of blood T cell repertoires in COVID-19. In the study overall: Samples taken during acute and convalescent COVID-19 were collected in the United States, Italy and Spain. Sample material is recorded as cDNA or gDNA derived from T cells, B-cell-depleted T cells, or PBMCs.

Produced via immunoSEQ multiplex PCR; TCRdb's table is partial and in-frame only. This sample yields about 90,000 clones, of which approximately 86% are seen a single time; approximately 12% belongs to the top ten. Germline CDR1 LGHDT, CDR2 YNNKEL (reference sequence). J gave up 6 bases and V 5 bases, and 7 bases lay outside the gene matches. This CDR3 is 16 amino acids long. This TCR came from a woman in her seventies with active or convalescent COVID-19. Source material: peripheral blood. The gene calls are TRBV3-1 (or the pseudogene TRBV3-2) and TRBJ1-6, with 10 bases fitting TRBD1. The CDR3 region is CASSSGQGNFNSPLHF. CDR3 DNA sequence: TGTGCCAGCAGCTCGGGACAGGGGAATTTTAATTCACCCCTCCACTTT.